This T cell receptor beta chain emerged from a study of identical twins. Remarks on this clonotype: Its cognate antigen is unknown.

Study findings and constraints: Within beta out-of-frame sequences, the excess sharing observed between twins was weaker.

Template switching added a universal primer site, and cDNA bore unique molecular identifiers. Via MiXCR, TCRdb re-called the 5' RACE reads, giving one row per CDR3 protein. The table has a few hundred thousand distinct CDR3 sequences, 7.5% to 10% seen once; the top ten hold under 3%. The same specimen was also included in a second study, on yellow fever vaccine responses in identical twins.

The sequencing sample was made of PBMCs. The TCR was taken from a woman aged 18 to 35 in good health.

The CDR3 here is CASSSAGLQLYEQYF. CDR3 nucleotides: TGTGCCAGCAGTTCGGCGGGACTACAACTCTACGAGCAGTACTTC. The chain uses TRBV28 and TRBJ2-7, with TRBD2 identical over 7 bases. This CDR3 has 15 amino acids. The V and J ends lost 4 bases and 3 bases, in that order; junction bases with no gene match: 9. The V gene's germline CDR1 is MDHEN and CDR2 SYDVKM. Full variable domain (outside the CDR3, taken from reference TRBV28 and TRBJ2-7): DVKVTQSSRYLVKRTGEKVFLECVQDMDHENMFWYRQDPGLGLRLIYFSYDVKMKEKGDIPEGYSVSREKKERFSLILESASTNQTSMYLCASSSAGLQLYEQYFGPGTRLTVT.